One and the same sample provided the 27 T cell receptor beta chains below, sequenced in a study of T cells in localized non-small cell lung cancer. Measured with immunoSEQ multiplex PCR; TCRdb has only the in-frame clones, and not every one. The sample has about 19,000 clones, about nine tenths seen once. The sample here was peripheral blood, taken before any cancer treatment. The receptors were sampled from a male donor aged 60 or over with stage I squamous cell lung carcinoma.

This rearrangement joins TRBV11-3 to TRBJ2-5; possible D gene TRBD1, 6 bases. Trimming took off 2 bases at V and 5 bases at J, with 9 bases between the two ends. CDR1 is SGHNT and CDR2 is YENEEA in the germline V gene. This CDR3 has 13 residues. CDR3 sequence reads: CASSLTGMETQYF. The DNA for the CDR3 is TGTGCCAGCAGCTTAACAGGGATGGAGACCCAGTACTTC.

The CDR3 spells CASRDRGLYGYTF. The CDR3 bases are TGTGCCAGCAGAGACAGGGGGCTCTATGGCTACACCTTC. This chain links TRBV27 with TRBJ1-2; 10 bases agree with TRBD1. The junction had 2 bases not matched to a gene; V was cut back by 6 bases and J by 4 bases. The CDR3 has 13 amino acids. Germline loops: CDR1 MNHEY, CDR2 SMNVEV (reference sequence).

The chain joins TRBV9 to TRBJ2-3; D possibly corresponds to TRBD2 (6 bases). Deletions cut 3 bases from V and 0 bases from J, with 11 bases between. Germline loops: CDR1 SGDLS, CDR2 YYNGEE. This CDR3 is built from 15 residues. The CDR3 spells CASSAMGTSTDTQYF. CDR3 DNA sequence: TGTGCCAGCAGCGCCATGGGGACTAGCACAGATACGCAGTATTTT. Using reference TRBV9 and TRBJ2-3 for the parts outside the CDR3, the full variable domain is DSGVTQTPKHLITATGQRVTLRCSPRSGDLSVYWYQQSLDQGLQFLIQYYNGEERAKGNILERFSAQQFPDLHSELNLSSLELGDSALYFCASSAMGTSTDTQYFGPGTRLTVL.

The genes are TRBV9 and TRBJ2-5; 7 positions match TRBD1. V shed 2 bases and J 4 bases; nucleotides not matched to a gene: 8. This CDR3 comprises 15 residues. Germline lookup yields CDR1 SGDLS and CDR2 YYNGEE. CDR3 DNA sequence: TGTGCCAGCAGCGTTTATCCCAGGGGGTTAGAGACCCAGTACTTC. It specifies CASSVYPRGLETQYF. Using reference TRBV9 and TRBJ2-5 for the parts outside the CDR3, the full variable domain is DSGVTQTPKHLITATGQRVTLRCSPRSGDLSVYWYQQSLDQGLQFLIQYYNGEERAKGNILERFSAQQFPDLHSELNLSSLELGDSALYFCASSVYPRGLETQYFGPGTRLLVL.

A few counts support this clone. The V gene is TRBV7-3, the J gene TRBJ2-2, with 7 nucleotides matching TRBD1. This CDR3 has 16 residues. With V trimmed by 4 bases and J by 3 bases, 8 bases remained unmatched. Germline lookup yields CDR1 SGHTA and CDR2 FQGTGA. CDR3: CASSSYYGQDTGELFF. The CDR3 DNA is TGTGCCAGCAGCTCATACTACGGACAGGACACCGGGGAGCTGTTTTTT. The whole variable domain, filled in from reference TRBV7-3 and TRBJ2-2, reads GAGVSQTPSNKVTEKGKYVELRCDPISGHTALYWYRQSLGQGPEFLIYFQGTGAADDSGLPNDRFFAVRPEGSVSTLKIQRTERGDSAVYLCASSSYYGQDTGELFFGEGSRLTVL.

The V and J genes are TRBV5-1 and TRBJ2-7, with D perhaps matching TRBD1 (5 bases). The CDR3 totals 16 residues. Germline CDR1 reads SGHRS; CDR2 reads YFSETQ. V was cut by 4 bases and J by 3 bases, with 20 bases left in between. The CDR3 protein is CASSSHPPGMDYEQYF. For the CDR3, the DNA is TGCGCCAGCAGCAGTCATCCACCAGGGATGGACTACGAGCAGTACTTC.

The sample holds a few counts of this clone. V and J are TRBV6-5 and TRBJ2-3; D is perhaps TRBD1 (5 bases). V shed 6 bases and J shed 3 bases, with 10 bases lying between them. Germline V gene lookup returns CDR1 MNHEY and CDR2 SVGAGI. The CDR3 length is 13 residues. CDR3 protein: CASSPSGTDTQYF. The CDR3 DNA sequence: TGTGCCAGCAGCCCCTCAGGGACAGATACGCAGTATTTT.

The chain links TRBV30 to TRBJ1-4; possibly TRBD1 for D (5 bases). Germline-derived CDR1 and CDR2 are GTSNPN and SVGIG (reference sequence). Deletions cut 2 bases from V and 5 bases from J, with 21 bases between. The CDR3 length is 17 residues. Written as DNA, the CDR3 is TGTGCCTGGAGTCCAAATATCGCCGGGACCGGGAATGAAAAACTGTTTTTT. Translating it yields CAWSPNIAGTGNEKLFF.

The chain employs TRBV2 and TRBJ2-5; D uncertain. Germline V CDR1 and CDR2: SNHLY, FYNNEI. This CDR3 has 12 residues. Trimming stripped 5 bases from V and 4 bases from J, with 8 bases between. This chain's CDR3 is CASSIRRETQYF. CDR3 coding DNA: TGTGCCAGCAGTATTAGGCGAGAGACCCAGTACTTC.

This clone was seen just once. In DNA form, the CDR3 reads TGTGCCAGCAGCCCCCGACTATATAAAACTCAGTTCTTC. Its protein is CASSPRLYKTQFF. The V gene is TRBV7-6, the J gene TRBJ2-1, with D possibly TRBD2 on 5 matching bases. With 5 bases removed from V and 13 bases from J, the gap between germline ends came to 18 bases. Germline V gene sequence: CDR1 SGHVS, CDR2 FNYEAQ. This CDR3 comprises 13 residues.

The chain carries TRBV30 and TRBJ2-2; 7 bases align to TRBD2. The CDR3 is made up of 13 amino acids. Germline CDR1 reads GTSNPN; CDR2 reads SVGIG (reference sequence). V lost 0 bases, J lost 8 bases, and 3 bases stayed unmatched. The CDR3: CAWSVRGEGELFF. CDR3 in DNA: TGTGCCTGGAGTGTACGGGGGGAGGGGGAGCTGTTTTTT.

The chain is built from TRBV5-4 and TRBJ2-3, with 15 bases lining up with TRBD2. V shed 7 bases, J shed 2 bases, and the junction held 5 bases outside the gene matches. Germline assignment: CDR1 SGHNT and CDR2 YYREEE (reference sequence). The CDR3 covers 16 residues. The CDR3 nucleotides are TGTGCCAGCGGACTAGCGGGAGGGCCTAACACAGATACGCAGTATTTT. Its translation is CASGLAGGPNTDTQYF.

This chain links TRBV10-3 with TRBJ2-7; D unclear. Per germline, CDR1 ENHRY and CDR2 SYGVKD. V lost 2 bases to trimming and J lost 5 bases, with 10 bases between them. The CDR3 is 13 amino acids. Written as DNA, the CDR3 is TGTGCCATCAGTGAGCCCCGATCAAACGAGCAGTACTTC. Its protein product is CAISEPRSNEQYF.

The chain carries TRBV18 and TRBJ2-7; 9 nucleotides match TRBD1. Germline V CDR1 and CDR2: KGHSH, LQKENI. The CDR3 sequence is 16 residues long. Germline trimming cut 3 bases from V and 6 bases from J; bases unmatched to any gene: 12. The CDR3 region has the DNA TGTGCCAGCTCACCCACCTCAGGGACAGGGAAGGGCGAGCAGTACTTC. Protein: CASSPTSGTGKGEQYF.

V gene TRBV19 combines with J gene TRBJ2-7; 8 bases match TRBD1. The germline V gene encodes CDR1 LNHDA and CDR2 SQIVND (reference sequence). CDR3 length: 15 residues. Losses at the gene ends were 10 bases for V and 3 bases for J; bases not matched to a gene: 14. CDR3 in DNA: TGTGCCACCACGAAGCTAACAGGGGGATACTACGAGCAGTACTTC. Translating it yields CATTKLTGGYYEQYF.

This clone was seen only a few times. This chain connects TRBV9 to TRBJ1-2; D might be TRBD1 (5 bases). V was cut by 7 bases and J by 8 bases, with 24 bases left in between. The CDR3 is 15 residues long. CDR1 SGDLS and CDR2 YYNGEE come from the germline V gene. The CDR3 loop is CASAPDAGTTQGYTF. CDR3 DNA: TGTGCCAGCGCCCCCGATGCCGGGACCACCCAAGGCTACACCTTC. The full variable domain, in which reference TRBV9 and TRBJ1-2 provide the parts outside the CDR3, is DSGVTQTPKHLITATGQRVTLRCSPRSGDLSVYWYQQSLDQGLQFLIQYYNGEERAKGNILERFSAQQFPDLHSELNLSSLELGDSALYFCASAPDAGTTQGYTFGSGTRLTVV.

This sequence joins TRBV28 and TRBJ2-5, with D hard to call. V lost 3 bases and J 0 bases, leaving 11 bases between the germline ends. CDR3 length: 15 residues. Germline V lookup: CDR1 MDHEN, CDR2 SYDVKM. Here the CDR3 reads CASSFPDSNQETQYF. CDR3 in DNA: TGTGCCAGCAGTTTTCCCGACTCTAACCAAGAGACCCAGTACTTC.

CDR3 amino acids: CASSPGGGREYQPQHF. The CDR3 DNA is TGTGCCAGCTCACCGGGAGGCGGGCGGGAATACCAGCCCCAGCATTTT. The chain combines TRBV18 with TRBJ1-5; D is unresolved. CDR1 and CDR2 from the germline V gene are KGHSH and LQKENI. This CDR3 comprises 16 residues. The V gene lost 3 bases and the J gene lost 7 bases, with 19 bases spanning the gap.

The rearrangement links TRBV7-3 to TRBJ2-2; TRBD1 matches at 8 bases. J lost 4 bases, V lost 4 bases, and 8 bases had no gene match. The CDR3 totals 16 residues. Germline-derived CDR1 and CDR2 are SGHTA and FQGTGA. Written as DNA, the CDR3 is TGTGCCAGCAGCTCATCACTCGGACAGGGCACCGGGGAGCTGTTTTTT. Translated: CASSSSLGQGTGELFF.

This clone was detected once. The chain links TRBV6-5 to TRBJ1-5; TRBD1 is a possible D gene (5 bases). Per germline, CDR1 MNHEY and CDR2 SVGAGI. V lost 0 bases and J 5 bases, leaving 11 bases between the germline ends. This CDR3 has 15 residues. CDR3 coding DNA: TGTGCCAGCAGTTACTCGAGTGGGGCCCATCAGCCCCAGCATTTT. This gives the protein CASSYSSGAHQPQHF.

The sample holds one count of this clone. The V gene is TRBV11-2, the J gene TRBJ2-5; TRBD2 is a possible D gene (6 bases). Deletions cut 5 bases from V and 1 base from J, with 11 bases between. The CDR3 is 14 residues long. CDR1 and CDR2 (germline): SGHAT, FQNNGV. CDR3 sequence reads: CASSRGGLQETQYF. The CDR3 DNA follows: TGTGCCAGCAGCCGCGGAGGGCTCCAAGAGACCCAGTACTTC.

The chain employs TRBV2 and TRBJ1-2; D gene uncertain. Trimming left V 1 base short and J 5 bases short, with 8 bases between. Germline CDR1 is SNHLY and CDR2 is FYNNEI. This CDR3 has 13 residues. The CDR3 DNA sequence: TGTGCCAGCAGTGAAGGCGAAGCTTATGGCTACACCTTC. It codes for CASSEGEAYGYTF.

The chain links TRBV2 to TRBJ2-2; unclear D gene. This CDR3 contains 14 residues. Germline CDR1 reads SNHLY; CDR2 reads FYNNEI. The V end was cut by 2 bases, the J end by 2 bases, with 6 bases between. CDR3 nucleotide sequence: TGTGCCAGCAGTGAAACCCCTAACACCGGGGAGCTGTTTTTT. Its translation is CASSETPNTGELFF.

J is TRBJ2-2 and V is TRBV19, with TRBD1 matching 9 bases. CDR1 is LNHDA and CDR2 is SQIVND in the germline V gene (reference sequence). Trimming cost V 4 bases and J 3 bases; bases outside gene matches: 12. This CDR3 region has 18 residues. CDR3 DNA: TGTGCCAGTAGTAGGGCCGGGACAGGGTACTCGGACACCGGGGAGCTGTTTTTT. Its protein product is CASSRAGTGYSDTGELFF. Filled out from reference TRBV19 and TRBJ2-2, the complete variable domain reads DGGITQSPKYLFRKEGQNVTLSCEQNLNHDAMYWYRQDPGQGLRLIYYSQIVNDFQKGDIAEGYSVSREKKESFPLTVTSAQKNPTAFYLCASSRAGTGYSDTGELFFGEGSRLTVL.

CDR3 nucleotides: TGTGCCAGCAGCTCCTTCGCATTTGGCGAGCAGTACTTC. It specifies CASSSFAFGEQYF. The rearrangement links TRBV5-6 to TRBJ2-7; no reliable D call. The germline gives CDR1 SGHDT, CDR2 YYEEEE. V shed 3 bases and J shed 6 bases, with 13 bases lying between them. The CDR3 sequence is 13 residues long. Based on the CDR3 plus reference TRBV5-6 and TRBJ2-7, the full variable domain is DAGVTQSPTHLIKTRGQQVTLRCSPKSGHDTVSWYQQALGQGPQFIFQYYEEEERQRGNFPDRFSGHQFPNYSSELNVNALLLGDSALYLCASSSFAFGEQYFGPGTRLTVT.

The V gene is TRBV7-8, the J gene TRBJ2-5, with 9 positions matching TRBD1. This CDR3 contains 14 residues. Losses at the gene ends were 5 bases for V and 6 bases for J; bases not matched to a gene: 7. Per germline, CDR1 SGHVS and CDR2 FQNEAQ. The CDR3 loop is CASSRTGDAKTQYF. The CDR3 DNA reads TGTGCCAGCAGCAGGACAGGGGATGCGAAGACCCAGTACTTC.

CDR3 in amino acids: CASSSSGFYNEQFF. The CDR3 bases are TGTGCCAGCAGCTCCTCGGGATTCTACAATGAGCAGTTCTTC. The rearrangement joins TRBV7-6 to TRBJ2-1; a possible D gene is TRBD2 (5 bases). V was clipped by 4 bases and J by 3 bases, with 10 bases between them. Germline V gene sequence: CDR1 SGHVS, CDR2 FNYEAQ. The CDR3 length is 14 residues.